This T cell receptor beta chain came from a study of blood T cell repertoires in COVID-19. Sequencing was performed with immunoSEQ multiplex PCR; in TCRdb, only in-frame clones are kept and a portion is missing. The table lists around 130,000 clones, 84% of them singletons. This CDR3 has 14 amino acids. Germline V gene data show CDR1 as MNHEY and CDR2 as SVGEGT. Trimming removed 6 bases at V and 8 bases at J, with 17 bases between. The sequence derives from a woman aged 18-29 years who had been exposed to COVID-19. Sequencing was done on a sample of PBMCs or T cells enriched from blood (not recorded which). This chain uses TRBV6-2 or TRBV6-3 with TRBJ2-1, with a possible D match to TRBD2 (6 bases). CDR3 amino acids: CASSPRLGGDEQFF. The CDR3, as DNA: TGTGCCAGCAGCCCCCGACTAGGTGGGGATGAGCAGTTCTTC.